This TCR beta chain was recorded in a study of shared clonotypes between healthy human individuals. This CDR3 is 18 amino acids long. Germline V gene data show CDR1 as SEHNR and CDR2 as FQNEAQ (reference sequence). The trim removed 1 base at V and 3 bases at J, leaving 10 bases unmatched. Study-wide results and caveats: Donor scarcity curtailed the genetic and exposure-history diversity represented herein.

As for this clone: Antigen unknown.

Naive CD8 cells lacked CD45RO and underwent positive selection for CCR7, leaving out terminally differentiated effector memory CD45RA+ cells. Genomic DNA from each subset was divided evenly over several immunoSEQ plates. Each replicate PCR on the sorted subsets used about 220 ng DNA (around 30,000 T cell genomes). Clones were sequenced by immunoSEQ multiplex PCR, and TCRdb holds only the in-frame ones, with some missing. The table has around 2,000,000 clones, under 95% seen once. The sequenced material came from naive CD8+ T cells from PBMCs. The rearrangement links TRBV7-9 to TRBJ2-2; TRBD1 matches at 8 bases. The clonotype originates from a man younger than 35 in good health. Some clones in this sample may be carry-over from other donors' samples. DNA for the CDR3: TGTGCCAGCAGCTTAGTAGGGACAGGAGGGCGATACACCGGGGAGCTGTTTTTT. Translation gives CASSLVGTGGRYTGELFF. The whole variable domain, remainder taken from reference TRBV7-9 and TRBJ2-2, is DTGVSQNPRHKITKRGQNVTFRCDPISEHNRLYWYRQTLGQGPEFLTYFQNEAQLEKSRLLSDRFSAERPKGSFSTLEIQRTEQGDSAMYLCASSLVGTGGRYTGELFFGEGSRLTVL.